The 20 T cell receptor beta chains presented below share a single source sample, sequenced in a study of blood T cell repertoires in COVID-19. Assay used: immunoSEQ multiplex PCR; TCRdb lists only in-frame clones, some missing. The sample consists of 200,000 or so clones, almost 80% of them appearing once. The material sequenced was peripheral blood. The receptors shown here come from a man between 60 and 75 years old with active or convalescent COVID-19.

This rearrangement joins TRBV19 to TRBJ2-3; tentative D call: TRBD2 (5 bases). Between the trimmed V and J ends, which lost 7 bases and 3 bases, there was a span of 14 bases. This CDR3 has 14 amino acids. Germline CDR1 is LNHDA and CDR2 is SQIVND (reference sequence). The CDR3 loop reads CASTPGYSTDTQYF. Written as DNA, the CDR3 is TGTGCCAGTACCCCGGGGTACAGTACAGATACGCAGTATTTT.

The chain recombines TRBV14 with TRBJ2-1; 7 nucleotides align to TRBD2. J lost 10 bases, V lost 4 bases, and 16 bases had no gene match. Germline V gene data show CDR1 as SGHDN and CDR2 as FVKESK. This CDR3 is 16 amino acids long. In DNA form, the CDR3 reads TGTGCCAGCAGCCTAGCGCGGCTAGCGGTACTGGGAGAGCAGTTCTTC. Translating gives CASSLARLAVLGEQFF. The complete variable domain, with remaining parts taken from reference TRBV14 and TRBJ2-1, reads EAGVTQFPSHSVIEKGQTVTLRCDPISGHDNLYWYRRVMGKEIKFLLHFVKESKQDESGMPNNRFLAERTGGTYSTLKVQPAELEDSGVYFCASSLARLAVLGEQFFGPGTRLTVL.

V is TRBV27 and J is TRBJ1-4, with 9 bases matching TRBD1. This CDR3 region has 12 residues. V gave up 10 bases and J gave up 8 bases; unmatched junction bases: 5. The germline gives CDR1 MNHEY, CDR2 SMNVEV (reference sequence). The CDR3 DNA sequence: TGTGCCACCTCGACAGGGGGGGAAAAACTGTTTTTT. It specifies CATSTGGEKLFF.

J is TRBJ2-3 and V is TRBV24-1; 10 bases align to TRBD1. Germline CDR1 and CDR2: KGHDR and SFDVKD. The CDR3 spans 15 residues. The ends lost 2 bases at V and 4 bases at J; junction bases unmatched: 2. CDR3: CATSDSGQGADTQYF. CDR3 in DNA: TGTGCCACCAGTGATTCTGGACAGGGGGCAGATACGCAGTATTTT.

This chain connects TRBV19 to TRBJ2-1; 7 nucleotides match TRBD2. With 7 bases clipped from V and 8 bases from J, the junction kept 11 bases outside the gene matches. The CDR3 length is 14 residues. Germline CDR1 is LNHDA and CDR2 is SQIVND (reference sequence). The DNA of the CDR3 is TGTGCCAGTACCCACGGGGCGGGAGTGGATGAGCAGTTCTTC. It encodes CASTHGAGVDEQFF. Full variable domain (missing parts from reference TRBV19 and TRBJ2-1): DGGITQSPKYLFRKEGQNVTLSCEQNLNHDAMYWYRQDPGQGLRLIYYSQIVNDFQKGDIAEGYSVSREKKESFPLTVTSAQKNPTAFYLCASTHGAGVDEQFFGPGTRLTVL.

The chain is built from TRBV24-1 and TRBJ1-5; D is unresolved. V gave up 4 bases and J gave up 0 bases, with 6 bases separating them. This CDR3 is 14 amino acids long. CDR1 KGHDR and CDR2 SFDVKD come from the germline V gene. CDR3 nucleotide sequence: TGTGCCACCAGTGACCCCAGTAGCAATCAGCCCCAGCATTTT. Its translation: CATSDPSSNQPQHF.

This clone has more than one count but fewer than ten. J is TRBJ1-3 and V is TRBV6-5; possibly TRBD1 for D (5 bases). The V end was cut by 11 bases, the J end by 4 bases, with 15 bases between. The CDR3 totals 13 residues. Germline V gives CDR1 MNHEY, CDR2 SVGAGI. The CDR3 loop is CAVHQRGGNTIYF. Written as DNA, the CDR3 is TGTGCCGTCCATCAAAGGGGCGGAAACACCATATATTTT.

This CDR3 is CASSPLTGKSSYEQYF. The CDR3 DNA is TGTGCCAGCAGCCCCCTGACAGGGAAGAGCTCCTACGAGCAGTACTTC. J is TRBJ2-7 and V is TRBV7-9; the match to TRBD1 covers 7 bases. Germline V CDR1 and CDR2: SEHNR, FQNEAQ (reference sequence). The trim removed 5 bases at V and 0 bases at J, leaving 10 bases unmatched. The CDR3 covers 16 residues.

The CDR3 region has the DNA TGTGCCAGTTCCCCTGGAGACGCCTACAATGAGCAGTTCTTC. Protein: CASSPGDAYNEQFF. The V and J genes are TRBV19 and TRBJ2-1, with unresolved D. The V end was cut by 8 bases, the J end by 2 bases, with 13 bases between. The CDR3 contains 14 residues. Germline V gene data show CDR1 as LNHDA and CDR2 as SQIVND (reference sequence).

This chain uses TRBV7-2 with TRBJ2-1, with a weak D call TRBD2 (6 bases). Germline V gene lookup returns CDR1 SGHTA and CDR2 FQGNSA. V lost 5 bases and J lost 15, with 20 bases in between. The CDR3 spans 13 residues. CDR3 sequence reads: CASSLMGLGSLFF. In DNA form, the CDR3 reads TGTGCCAGCAGCCTCATGGGACTTGGGTCGTTGTTCTTC.

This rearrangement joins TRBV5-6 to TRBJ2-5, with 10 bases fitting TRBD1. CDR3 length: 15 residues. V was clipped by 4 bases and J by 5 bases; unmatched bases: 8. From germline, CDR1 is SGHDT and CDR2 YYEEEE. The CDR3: CASSMPGTGAETQYF. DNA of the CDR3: TGTGCCAGCAGCATGCCGGGGACAGGGGCGGAGACCCAGTACTTC.

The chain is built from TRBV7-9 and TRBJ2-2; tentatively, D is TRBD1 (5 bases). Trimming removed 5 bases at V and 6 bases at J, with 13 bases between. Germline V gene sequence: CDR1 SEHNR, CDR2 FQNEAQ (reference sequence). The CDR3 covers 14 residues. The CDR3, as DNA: TGTGCCAGCAGCCCGACAGATCGGGCCGGGGAGCTGTTTTTT. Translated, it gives CASSPTDRAGELFF.

CDR3 sequence (DNA): TGTGCCAGCAGTTTAAGTTTAGAGCGTGGGGGAGGGCAGCCCCAGCATTTT. This sequence encodes CASSLSLERGGGQPQHF. The rearrangement joins TRBV27 to TRBJ1-5, with D maybe TRBD1 (5 bases). Germline-derived CDR1 and CDR2 are MNHEY and SMNVEV (reference sequence). This CDR3 has 17 amino acids. Trimming shortened V by 2 bases and J by 7 bases, and 21 bases separated the two germline ends.

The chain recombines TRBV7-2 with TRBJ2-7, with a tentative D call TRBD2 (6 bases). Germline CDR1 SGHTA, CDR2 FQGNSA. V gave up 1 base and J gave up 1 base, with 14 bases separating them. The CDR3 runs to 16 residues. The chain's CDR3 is CASSLVGGRGSYEQYF. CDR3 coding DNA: TGTGCCAGCAGCTTAGTAGGCGGGCGGGGATCCTACGAGCAGTACTTC. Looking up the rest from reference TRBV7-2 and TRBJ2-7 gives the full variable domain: GAGVSQSPSNKVTEKGKDVELRCDPISGHTALYWYRQSLGQGLEFLIYFQGNSAPDKSGLPSDRFSAERTGGSVSTLTIQRTQQEDSAVYLCASSLVGGRGSYEQYFGPGTRLTVT.

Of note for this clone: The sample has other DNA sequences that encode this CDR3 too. The CDR3 coding sequence is TGTGCCAGCAGCTCACCAACAGGGGGCTTAGAGACCCAGTACTTC. As protein: CASSSPTGGLETQYF. The chain has TRBV7-2 and TRBJ2-5, with TRBD1 identical over 9 bases. This CDR3 is built from 15 residues. V was pared by 4 bases and J by 4 bases, with 7 bases of the junction left unmatched. In germline, CDR1 is SGHTA, CDR2 FQGNSA.

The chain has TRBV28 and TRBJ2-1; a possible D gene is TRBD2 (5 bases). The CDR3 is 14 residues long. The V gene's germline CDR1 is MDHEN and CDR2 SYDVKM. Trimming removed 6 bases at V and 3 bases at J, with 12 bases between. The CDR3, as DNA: TGTGCCAGCAGGAAGAGGGTGATCTACAATGAGCAGTTCTTC. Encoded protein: CASRKRVIYNEQFF. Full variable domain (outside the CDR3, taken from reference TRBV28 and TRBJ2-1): DVKVTQSSRYLVKRTGEKVFLECVQDMDHENMFWYRQDPGLGLRLIYFSYDVKMKEKGDIPEGYSVSREKKERFSLILESASTNQTSMYLCASRKRVIYNEQFFGPGTRLTVL.

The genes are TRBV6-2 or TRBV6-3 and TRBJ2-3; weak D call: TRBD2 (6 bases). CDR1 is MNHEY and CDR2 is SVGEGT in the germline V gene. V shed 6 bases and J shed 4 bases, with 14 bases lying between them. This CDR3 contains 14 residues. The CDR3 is CASSPGGVPDTQYF. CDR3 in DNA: TGTGCCAGCAGCCCCGGCGGGGTTCCAGATACGCAGTATTTT.

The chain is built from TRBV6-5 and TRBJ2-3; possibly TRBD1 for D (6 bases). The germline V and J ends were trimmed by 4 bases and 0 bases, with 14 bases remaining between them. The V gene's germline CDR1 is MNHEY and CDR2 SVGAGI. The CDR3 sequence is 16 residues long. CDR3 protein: CASSSRTETSTDTQYF. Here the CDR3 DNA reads TGTGCCAGCAGTTCCCGGACAGAAACTAGCACAGATACGCAGTATTTT.

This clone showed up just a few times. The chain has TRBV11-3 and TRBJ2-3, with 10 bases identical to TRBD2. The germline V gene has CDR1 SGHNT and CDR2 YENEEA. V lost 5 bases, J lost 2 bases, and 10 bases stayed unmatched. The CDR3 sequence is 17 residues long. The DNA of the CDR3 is TGTGCCAGCAGCCCCGGCAGCGGGAGGGCCAACACAGATACGCAGTATTTT. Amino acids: CASSPGSGRANTDTQYF.

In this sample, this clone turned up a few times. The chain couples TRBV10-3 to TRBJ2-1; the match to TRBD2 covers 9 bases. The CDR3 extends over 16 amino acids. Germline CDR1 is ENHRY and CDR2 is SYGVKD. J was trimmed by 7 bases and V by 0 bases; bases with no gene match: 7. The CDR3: CAISESGGRASNEQFF. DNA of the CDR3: TGTGCCATCAGTGAGTCCGGCGGGAGGGCTTCGAATGAGCAGTTCTTC.